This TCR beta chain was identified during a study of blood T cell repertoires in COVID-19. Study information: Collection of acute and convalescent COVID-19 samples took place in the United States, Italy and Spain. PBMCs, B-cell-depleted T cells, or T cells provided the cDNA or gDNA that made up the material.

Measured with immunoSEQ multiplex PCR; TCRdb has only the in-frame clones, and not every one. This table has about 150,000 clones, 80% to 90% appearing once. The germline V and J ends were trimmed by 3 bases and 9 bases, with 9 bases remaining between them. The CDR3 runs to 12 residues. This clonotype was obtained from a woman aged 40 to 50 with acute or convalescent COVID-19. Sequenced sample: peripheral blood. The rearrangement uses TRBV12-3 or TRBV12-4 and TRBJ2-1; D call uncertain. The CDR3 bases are TGTGCCAGCAGTTTCAGTGTGGCTGAGCAGTTCTTC. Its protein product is CASSFSVAEQFF.